The 27 T cell receptor beta chains listed next were all sequenced from one sample in a study of monozygotic twins with inflammatory bowel disease. TCRdb reprocessed the 5' RACE reads and keeps a single row for each CDR3 protein, giving no DNA. The table lists around 400,000 distinct CDR3 sequences, with 2% to 2.5% in the top ten. Input material: blood. The source is a human donor with ulcerative colitis or Crohn's disease, or a healthy co-twin of an affected twin (not recorded which).

This chain links TRBV7-9 with TRBJ2-2; the D call from TCRdb, TRBD1, cannot be confirmed without DNA. The germline gives CDR1 SEHNR, CDR2 FQNEAQ (reference sequence). This CDR3 region has 13 residues. The CDR3 here is CVARGANTGELFF.

The chain is built from TRBV15 and TRBJ1-5. This CDR3 region has 15 residues. Germline CDR1 LNHNV, CDR2 YYDKDF (reference sequence). The CDR3 is CATSTEGLRNQPQHF.

The CDR3 is CASSLVAGGRGEQFF. The rearrangement joins TRBV7-2 to TRBJ2-1; the TCRdb D gene call, TRBD2, has no DNA to confirm it. The CDR3 has 15 residues. Germline assignment: CDR1 SGHTA and CDR2 FQGNSA.

This chain uses TRBV5-4 with TRBJ1-1. This CDR3 region has 15 residues. The germline gives CDR1 SGHNT, CDR2 YYREEE (reference sequence). The CDR3 sequence is CASSPGGVSGTEAFF.

The V gene is TRBV3-1, the J gene TRBJ2-6. This CDR3 comprises 17 residues. Germline lookup yields CDR1 LGHDT and CDR2 YNNKEL (reference sequence). The chain's CDR3 is CASSPEVRSSGANVLTF.

The chain employs TRBV6-1 and TRBJ1-5. Germline values: CDR1 MNHNS, CDR2 SASEGT. The CDR3 is 15 residues long. This CDR3 is CASGTSGLSNQPQHF.

This chain uses TRBV7-2 with TRBJ2-3; checking the TCRdb D call of TRBD1 is not possible without DNA. Germline values: CDR1 SGHTA, CDR2 FQGNSA. The CDR3 covers 16 residues. The CDR3 spells CASSSNIGTGTDTQYF.

The chain carries TRBV28 and TRBJ2-3; TCRdb gives TRBD1 as the D gene, but with no DNA this cannot be confirmed. Germline assignment: CDR1 MDHEN and CDR2 SYDVKM. The CDR3 spans 15 residues. This chain's CDR3 is CASVQDRGRRDTQYF.

The chain links TRBV5-1 to TRBJ1-2; the D gene TCRdb calls, TRBD1, cannot be checked with no DNA. The CDR3 spans 17 residues. CDR1 and CDR2 (germline): SGHRS, YFSETQ. The CDR3 is CASSLAGGIPSNYGYTF.

The V gene is TRBV28, the J gene TRBJ2-1; TCRdb gives TRBD2 as the D gene, but with no DNA this cannot be confirmed. CDR3 length equals 16 residues. Germline CDR1 and CDR2: MDHEN and SYDVKM. The chain's CDR3 is CASRTWGAGGFNEQFF.

V is TRBV10-3 and J is TRBJ2-2; the TCRdb call, TRBD1, lacks DNA for checking. The germline V gene has CDR1 ENHRY and CDR2 SYGVKD. CDR3 size: 16 residues. The CDR3 here is CAISRGGAPNTGELFF.

This sequence joins TRBV7-2 and TRBJ1-5; TCRdb designates TRBD1, a call that cannot be tested without DNA. CDR1 is SGHTA and CDR2 is FQGNSA in the germline V gene. The CDR3 covers 15 residues. The CDR3 reads CASSSQFGGLGPQHF.

The J gene is TRBJ1-1, the V gene TRBV19; TCRdb proposes TRBD1, but this gene call is untestable without DNA. CDR1 and CDR2 (germline): LNHDA, SQIVND (reference sequence). The CDR3 covers 15 residues. CDR3 loop: CASSMERGGRTEAFF.

CDR3 sequence reads: CASSYGIGHEQFF. V gene TRBV6-2 or TRBV6-3 combines with J gene TRBJ2-1. Germline V gives CDR1 MNHEY, CDR2 SVGEGT. This CDR3 is 13 amino acids long.

This chain uses TRBV7-9 with TRBJ1-1; TCRdb picks TRBD1, but there is no DNA to check that call. Germline V gives CDR1 SEHNR, CDR2 FQNEAQ (reference sequence). CDR3 length: 11 residues. The CDR3 sequence is CASEGGAEAFF.

The chain joins TRBV20-1 to TRBJ2-7. The CDR3 totals 12 residues. Per germline, CDR1 DFQATT and CDR2 SNEGSKA (reference sequence). The CDR3 protein is CSGRTGSYEQYF.

The chain carries TRBV6-2 or TRBV6-3 and TRBJ2-5; with no DNA, the TCRdb D assignment of TRBD2 cannot be verified. The V gene's germline CDR1 is MNHEY and CDR2 SVGEGT. The CDR3 contains 13 residues. This chain's CDR3 is CASRRAVRETQYF.

The rearrangement uses TRBV28 and TRBJ1-1. The CDR3 is 13 amino acids. CDR1 is MDHEN, CDR2 SYDVKM, per germline. The CDR3 region is CASSQLGSTEAFF.

The rearrangement joins TRBV29-1 to TRBJ2-1; checking the TCRdb D call of TRBD2 is not possible without DNA. Germline assignment: CDR1 SQVTM and CDR2 ANQGSEA. This CDR3 comprises 11 residues. CDR3 loop: CSVESGPRQFF.

The genes are TRBV18 and TRBJ1-2. Germline-derived CDR1 and CDR2 are KGHSH and LQKENI. This CDR3 comprises 12 residues. The CDR3 spells CASSTTNYGYTF. Based on the CDR3 plus reference TRBV18 and TRBJ1-2, the full variable domain is NAGVMQNPRHLVRRRGQEARLRCSPMKGHSHVYWYRQLPEEGLKFMVYLQKENIIDESGMPKERFSAEFPKEGPSILRIQQVVRGDSAAYFCASSTTNYGYTFGSGTRLTVV.

The chain combines TRBV20-1 with TRBJ2-5; TCRdb's D gene call, TRBD2, goes unchecked for lack of DNA. Germline V gene sequence: CDR1 DFQATT, CDR2 SNEGSKA (reference sequence). There are 14 residues in the CDR3. The CDR3 reads CSARDASGRETQYF.

V usage is TRBV12-3 or TRBV12-4 and J usage is TRBJ2-7; TCRdb designates TRBD2, a call that cannot be tested without DNA. This CDR3 is built from 15 residues. The CDR3 spells CASSLQPSGGGEQYF.

This chain links TRBV7-2 with TRBJ2-2; TCRdb's D gene call, TRBD2, goes unchecked for lack of DNA. CDR1 SGHTA and CDR2 FQGNSA come from the germline V gene. The CDR3 extends over 17 amino acids. The CDR3 is CASSSAGRGRVTGELFF.

The chain carries TRBV7-8 and TRBJ2-5. Germline V gene lookup returns CDR1 SGHVS and CDR2 FQNEAQ. The CDR3 sequence is 15 residues long. The CDR3 loop is CASSFSGSVQETQYF. Complete variable domain (other parts from reference TRBV7-8 and TRBJ2-5): GAGVSQSPRYKVAKRGQDVALRCDPISGHVSLFWYQQALGQGPEFLTYFQNEAQLDKSGLPSDRFFAERPEGSVSTLKIQRTQQEDSAVYLCASSFSGSVQETQYFGPGTRLLVL.

The V call is TRBV20-1, the J call TRBJ2-5; the D call from TCRdb, TRBD1, cannot be confirmed without DNA. The CDR3 consists of 14 residues. Germline V gene sequence: CDR1 DFQATT, CDR2 SNEGSKA (reference sequence). This CDR3 reads CSARDEDRGETQYF.

This chain links TRBV5-4 with TRBJ2-1; TCRdb selects TRBD1, and the lack of DNA leaves this call unchecked. This CDR3 contains 13 residues. Germline-derived CDR1 and CDR2 are SGHNT and YYREEE (reference sequence). CDR3 sequence: CASSLGQRGEQFF.

The chain is built from TRBV6-1 and TRBJ1-5; TCRdb reports TRBD1, a call that lacks DNA to check it against. Looked up from germline, CDR1 is MNHNS and CDR2 is SASEGT. The CDR3 totals 15 residues. CDR3 protein: CASSEGQGGNQPQHF.